Below, 21 T cell receptor beta chains from the same sample are listed, as sequenced in a study of OX40 agonist ivuxolimab in advanced cancers. The library was produced with the immunoSEQ multiplex PCR assay. Entries here come from immuneACCESS through TCRdb and include only in-frame sequences with V and J called. Some clones fail to appear in such tables; in the studies checked, an unresolved V gene covers under half of the shortfall, and the cause of the remainder is unknown. Present in this sample are around 63,000 clones, about nine tenths of which were seen just once. Clones ranked in the top ten supply 25% of the sample. The sequencing used CD4+ or CD8+ T cells sorted from blood, collected in a trial of the OX40 agonist ivuxolimab. The receptors come from an adult with an advanced solid tumor such as melanoma, head and neck, liver or kidney cancer.

The chain employs TRBV10-2 and TRBJ2-1, with a tentative D call TRBD2 (6 bases). This CDR3 has 11 residues. V gave up 10 bases and J gave up 6 bases, with 10 bases separating them. Germline values: CDR1 WSHSY, CDR2 SAAADI. CDR3 bases: TGCGCCACCCGACTAGGCAATGAGCAGTTCTTC. Amino acid sequence: CATRLGNEQFF.

The chain employs TRBV7-6 and TRBJ2-3; possible D gene TRBD2, 5 bases. V was clipped by 1 base and J by 0 bases, with 17 bases between them. This CDR3 has 18 residues. In germline, CDR1 is SGHVS, CDR2 FNYEAQ. CDR3 sequence: CASSLEFLLGTSTDTQYF. Written as DNA, the CDR3 is TGTGCCAGCAGCTTAGAATTCTTACTAGGTACTAGCACAGATACGCAGTATTTT.

The rearrangement links TRBV29-1 to TRBJ2-1, with D uncertain. Germline loops: CDR1 SQVTM, CDR2 ANQGSEA. V shed 0 bases and J shed 0 bases, with 12 bases lying between them. The CDR3 loop spans 16 amino acids. The CDR3 nucleotides are TGCAGCGTTGAAGATTGGGCTCATAGCTCCTACAATGAGCAGTTCTTC. It yields the protein CSVEDWAHSSYNEQFF.

This chain links TRBV4-1 with TRBJ2-7; TRBD1 is a possible D gene (6 bases). Trimming left V 3 bases short and J 7 bases short, with 16 bases between. Per germline, CDR1 MGHRA and CDR2 YSYEKL. The CDR3 is made up of 14 amino acids. The CDR3 region has the DNA TGCGCCAGCAGCCATCCACAGGGCCCGGGAGAGCAGTACTTC. This codes for CASSHPQGPGEQYF.

The chain recombines TRBV6-1 with TRBJ1-5; D not resolved. CDR3 length equals 10 residues. From germline, CDR1 is MNHNS and CDR2 SASEGT. Trimming took off 6 bases at V and 8 bases at J, with 5 bases between the two ends. The CDR3 sequence: CASSLKPQHF. The CDR3, as DNA: TGTGCCAGCAGCCTCAAGCCCCAGCATTTT.

This clone has just one count. This sequence joins TRBV6-5 and TRBJ1-2; perhaps TRBD1 as D (5 bases). Between the trimmed V and J ends, which lost 8 bases and 4 bases, there was a span of 23 bases. The CDR3 extends over 16 amino acids. CDR1 and CDR2 from the germline V gene are MNHEY and SVGAGI. CDR3 residues: CASGWGRPGESYGYTF. In DNA, the CDR3 is TGTGCCAGCGGTTGGGGACGCCCTGGGGAAAGCTATGGCTACACCTTC.

This chain joins TRBV10-3 and TRBJ1-2; no firm D call. The CDR3 is made up of 14 amino acids. CDR1 ENHRY and CDR2 SYGVKD come from the germline V gene. V lost 8 bases to trimming and J lost 4 bases, with 17 bases between them. CDR3 protein: CAICVASSSYGYTF. The CDR3, as DNA: TGTGCCATCTGTGTAGCTTCCTCTTCCTATGGCTACACCTTC.

The J gene is TRBJ2-1, the V gene TRBV2; no clear D. V was clipped by 4 bases and J by 5 bases, with 12 bases between them. The CDR3 has 14 residues. Germline lookup yields CDR1 SNHLY and CDR2 FYNNEI. The CDR3 spells CASSAIGGDNEQFF. DNA of the CDR3: TGTGCCAGCAGTGCGATCGGCGGAGACAATGAGCAGTTCTTC. Variable domain in full (rest from reference TRBV2 and TRBJ2-1): EPEVTQTPSHQVTQMGQEVILRCVPISNHLYFYWYRQILGQKVEFLVSFYNNEISEKSEIFDDQFSVERPDGSNFTLKIRSTKLEDSAMYFCASSAIGGDNEQFFGPGTRLTVL.

The chain joins TRBV27 to TRBJ2-7; D is unclear. Germline CDR1 and CDR2: MNHEY and SMNVEV (reference sequence). Trimming pared 2 bases from V and 3 bases from J, leaving 8 bases between. This CDR3 contains 13 residues. CDR3 nucleotides: TGTGCCAGCAGTTTAGGGCAGATCTACGAGCAGTACTTC. Its protein product is CASSLGQIYEQYF.

The sample holds a few counts of this clone. The chain carries TRBV4-1 and TRBJ1-1; D not resolved. Germline V gene data show CDR1 as MGHRA and CDR2 as YSYEKL. The CDR3 runs to 14 residues. Between the trimmed V and J ends, which lost 0 bases and 7 bases, there was a span of 12 bases. CDR3 residues: CASSQERVPDEAFF. The CDR3 coding sequence is TGCGCCAGCAGCCAAGAACGTGTACCGGATGAAGCTTTCTTT.

The chain is built from TRBV19 and TRBJ2-3; D may be TRBD1 (7 bases). CDR3 length equals 15 residues. CDR1 and CDR2 (germline): LNHDA, SQIVND (reference sequence). V was trimmed by 6 bases and J by 3 bases, leaving 16 bases between them. The CDR3 DNA is TGTGCCAGTAGCAAGACAGGGAGCGGGACAGATACGCAGTATTTT. Protein: CASSKTGSGTDTQYF.

The genes are TRBV5-1 and TRBJ2-7; D ambiguous. Trimming shortened V by 1 base and J by 5 bases, and 7 bases separated the two germline ends. The CDR3 is 12 amino acids. The V gene's germline CDR1 is SGHRS and CDR2 YFSETQ. CDR3 bases: TGCGCCAGCAGCTTGAATGTTCACGAGCAGTACTTC. This translates into CASSLNVHEQYF.

The rearrangement uses TRBV19 and TRBJ2-7; D is perhaps TRBD1 or TRBD2 (5 bases each). This CDR3 has 16 amino acids. The V gene lost 5 bases and the J gene lost 1 base, with 18 bases spanning the gap. Germline CDR1 reads LNHDA; CDR2 reads SQIVND (reference sequence). DNA for the CDR3: TGTGCCAGTAGTTGGGGGAAGGGGCCCTTATCCTACGAGCAGTACTTC. Translation: CASSWGKGPLSYEQYF.

The rearrangement uses TRBV27 and TRBJ2-1; 7 bases map to TRBD2. Germline V lookup: CDR1 MNHEY, CDR2 SMNVEV (reference sequence). V shed 2 bases, J shed 2 bases, and the junction held 6 bases outside the gene matches. The CDR3 runs 16 residues. The CDR3 protein is CASSLSTSVTYNEQFF. The CDR3 region has the DNA TGTGCCAGCAGTTTAAGCACTAGCGTTACCTACAATGAGCAGTTCTTC.

This clone was recorded once. The chain joins TRBV7-9 to TRBJ1-5; TRBD1 matches 7 bases. CDR1 and CDR2 from the germline V gene are SEHNR and FQNEAQ (reference sequence). The CDR3 length is 14 residues. V shed 1 base, J shed 7 bases, and the junction held 4 bases outside the gene matches. In nucleotides, the CDR3 is TGTGCCAGCAGCTTAGAGGGCAGGGGGCAGCCCCAGCATTTT. This encodes CASSLEGRGQPQHF.

This chain joins TRBV6-4 and TRBJ2-1; TRBD2 matches 7 bases. Germline V gives CDR1 MRHNA, CDR2 SNTAGT. This CDR3 has 16 amino acids. After removal of 0 bases from V and 5 bases from J, the junction contained 7 bases not matched to a gene. CDR3 protein: CASSDSTGTNHNEQFF. CDR3 sequence (DNA): TGTGCCAGCAGTGACTCGACCGGGACTAACCACAATGAGCAGTTCTTC.

The chain couples TRBV5-1 to TRBJ1-1; D is ambiguous. This CDR3 region has 13 residues. CDR1 and CDR2 (germline): SGHRS, YFSETQ. The ends were cut back, 3 bases at V and 6 bases at J, with 12 bases in the middle. The CDR3 coding sequence is TGCGCCAGCAGCTATAAAACGTCCGCTGAAGCTTTCTTT. This translates into CASSYKTSAEAFF. Full variable domain (rest looked up from reference TRBV5-1 and TRBJ1-1): KAGVTQTPRYLIKTRGQQVTLSCSPISGHRSVSWYQQTPGQGLQFLFEYFSETQRNKGNFPGRFSGRQFSNSRSEMNVSTLELGDSALYLCASSYKTSAEAFFGQGTRLTVV.

Only one count was recorded for this clone. The chain has TRBV29-1 and TRBJ1-2; D is undetermined. The germline gives CDR1 SQVTM, CDR2 ANQGSEA. The CDR3 runs to 13 residues. Between the trimmed V and J ends, which lost 0 bases and 1 base, there was a span of 6 bases. This CDR3 is CSVEDSINYGYTF. CDR3 in DNA: TGCAGCGTTGAAGACAGTATTAACTATGGCTACACCTTC.

V and J are TRBV10-1 and TRBJ2-2, with 9 bases lining up with TRBD1. The V segment lost 4 bases and the J segment 10 bases; nucleotides outside the gene matches: 10. CDR3 length equals 15 residues. The germline V gene encodes CDR1 WNHNN and CDR2 SYGVQD (reference sequence). The CDR3 DNA is TGCGCCAGCAGTGCCTCCGGGACAGGGATGGAGGAGCTGTTTTTT. Protein: CASSASGTGMEELFF.

This clone was seen just once. The chain combines TRBV7-2 with TRBJ1-4; D remains ambiguous. The CDR3 sequence is 14 residues long. V lost 5 bases to trimming and J lost 1 base, with 8 bases between them. Looked up from germline, CDR1 is SGHTA and CDR2 is FQGNSA. The CDR3 sequence is CASSATETNEKLFF. CDR3 bases: TGTGCCAGCAGCGCAACAGAAACTAATGAAAAACTGTTTTTT.

This rearrangement joins TRBV7-9 to TRBJ2-1; no reliable D call. The germline gives CDR1 SEHNR, CDR2 FQNEAQ (reference sequence). Trimming took 5 bases from V and 6 from J, leaving 8 bases between them. This CDR3 contains 12 residues. CDR3 coding DNA: TGTGCCAGCAGCGCCCGGCTCAATGAGCAGTTCTTC. It codes for CASSARLNEQFF.